These 2 T cell receptor beta chains were sequenced from one sample in a study of T cell changes during pregnancy in multiple sclerosis. Profiling relied on immunoSEQ multiplex PCR, and the TCRdb table lists in-frame clones only, not all of them. The sample records 70,000 to 95,000 clones, just over 90% being singletons. Sample: peripheral blood, taken after pregnancy. These receptors were taken from a female donor in good health, enrolled as a control in a pregnancy study.

This clone came up a few times. V and J are TRBV7-2 and TRBJ2-1, with 10 bases lining up with TRBD2. J gave up 9 bases and V 4 bases, and 6 bases lay outside the gene matches. This CDR3 spans 14 amino acids. CDR1 and CDR2 from the germline V gene are SGHTA and FQGNSA. The chain's CDR3 is CASSSGLALSEQFF. CDR3 nucleotide sequence: TGTGCCAGCAGCTCGGGACTAGCGTTGAGTGAGCAGTTCTTC.

This chain links TRBV30 with TRBJ1-4; D gene unclear. This CDR3 has 13 residues. Between the trimmed V and J ends, which lost 4 bases and 1 base, there was a span of 7 bases. The germline gives CDR1 GTSNPN, CDR2 SVGIG (reference sequence). Here the CDR3 DNA reads TGTGCCTGGACCCGGGGAACTAATGAAAAACTGTTTTTT. Amino acids: CAWTRGTNEKLFF.